The next 22 T cell receptor beta chains were all read from a single sample in a study of blood T cell repertoires in COVID-19. The method was immunoSEQ multiplex PCR; TCRdb's version includes in-frame clones alone and lacks a portion of them. The profile shows around 250,000 clones, about nine tenths of them singletons. Sequenced input: peripheral blood. Source of these receptors: a woman aged 40 to 50 who had recovered from COVID-19.

This chain connects TRBV5-6 to TRBJ2-3; 11 nucleotides align to TRBD2. After removal of 4 bases from V and 7 bases from J, the junction contained 11 bases not matched to a gene. Germline lookup yields CDR1 SGHDT and CDR2 YYEEEE. There are 16 residues in the CDR3. CDR3 nucleotides: TGTGCCAGCAGCGACCCCCTTAGCGGGAGGGTAAATACGCAGTATTTT. It encodes CASSDPLSGRVNTQYF. The full variable domain, with the rest looked up from reference TRBV5-6 and TRBJ2-3, is DAGVTQSPTHLIKTRGQQVTLRCSPKSGHDTVSWYQQALGQGPQFIFQYYEEEERQRGNFPDRFSGHQFPNYSSELNVNALLLGDSALYLCASSDPLSGRVNTQYFGPGTRLTVL.

This chain links TRBV30 with TRBJ1-3, with unresolved D. The germline V gene encodes CDR1 GTSNPN and CDR2 SVGIG (reference sequence). Trimming stripped 3 bases from V and 1 base from J, with 13 bases between. The CDR3 spans 15 residues. CDR3 sequence: CAWRVGGRSGNTIYF. CDR3 coding DNA: TGTGCCTGGAGGGTTGGAGGCCGGTCTGGAAACACCATATATTTT.

V gene TRBV29-1 combines with J gene TRBJ2-5, with D perhaps TRBD1 (7 bases). Trimming took off 1 base at V and 5 bases at J, with 11 bases between the two ends. This CDR3 has 13 amino acids. Germline CDR1 and CDR2: SQVTM and ANQGSEA. Written as DNA, the CDR3 is TGCAGCGTTGAAGCAGGGGGGTTGGAGACCCAGTACTTC. It encodes CSVEAGGLETQYF.

The rearrangement joins TRBV19 to TRBJ2-5; 7 nucleotides agree with TRBD1. The germline V gene has CDR1 LNHDA and CDR2 SQIVND (reference sequence). The CDR3 extends over 14 amino acids. The V segment lost 7 bases and the J segment 4 bases; nucleotides outside the gene matches: 9. The CDR3 region is CASKPTGSGETQYF. The DNA of the CDR3 is TGTGCCAGTAAACCGACAGGGTCGGGAGAGACCCAGTACTTC. The variable domain in full, with the rest retrieved from reference TRBV19 and TRBJ2-5, is DGGITQSPKYLFRKEGQNVTLSCEQNLNHDAMYWYRQDPGQGLRLIYYSQIVNDFQKGDIAEGYSVSREKKESFPLTVTSAQKNPTAFYLCASKPTGSGETQYFGPGTRLLVL.

This clone has a single count. This sequence joins TRBV6-5 and TRBJ2-7; 7 nucleotides line up with TRBD1. V shed 0 bases, J shed 4 bases, and the junction held 3 bases outside the gene matches. CDR3 length: 14 amino acids. The germline V gene encodes CDR1 MNHEY and CDR2 SVGAGI. The CDR3 loop is CASSYSRGSYEQYF. In DNA, the CDR3 is TGTGCCAGCAGTTACTCCAGGGGGAGTTACGAGCAGTACTTC.

This chain uses TRBV2 with TRBJ2-1; 7 bases are a match to TRBD2. The V segment lost 4 bases and the J segment 6 bases; nucleotides outside the gene matches: 3. The CDR3 consists of 13 residues. The germline CDR1 and CDR2 sequences are SNHLY and FYNNEI. CDR3 region: CASSGEGINEQFF. In DNA form, the CDR3 reads TGTGCCAGCAGTGGGGAGGGCATCAATGAGCAGTTCTTC. Looking up the rest from reference TRBV2 and TRBJ2-1 gives the full variable domain: EPEVTQTPSHQVTQMGQEVILRCVPISNHLYFYWYRQILGQKVEFLVSFYNNEISEKSEIFDDQFSVERPDGSNFTLKIRSTKLEDSAMYFCASSGEGINEQFFGPGTRLTVL.

Notes on this clone: An end of the junction differs from the germline gene, which may be a read error. The chain recombines TRBV28 with TRBJ2-7; possible D gene TRBD2, 5 bases. The CDR3 spans 13 residues. In germline, CDR1 is MDHEN, CDR2 SYDVKM. The DNA of the CDR3 is TGTGCCAGCACTTTAGAGGGATCCTACGAGCAGTACTTC. Protein: CASTLEGSYEQYF.

The gene calls are TRBV3-1 (or the pseudogene TRBV3-2) and TRBJ1-1; TRBD1 aligns across 11 bases. The V and J ends lost 4 bases and 4 bases, in that order; junction bases with no gene match: 5. The CDR3 has 15 residues. Germline CDR1 reads LGHDT; CDR2 reads YNNKEL (reference sequence). Here the CDR3 DNA reads TGTGCCAGCAGCCTCGGGACAGGGGGGTCCACTGAAGCTTTCTTT. Translation: CASSLGTGGSTEAFF.

V and J are TRBV18 and TRBJ1-4, with D hard to call. The DNA end is more similar to TRBJ2-2, so the J call may be wrong. CDR3 length: 14 amino acids. Germline V CDR1 and CDR2: KGHSH, LQKENI. CDR3 sequence reads: CASSPRLVNTELFF. DNA for the CDR3: TGTGCCAGCTCACCACGATTGGTTAACACGGAGCTGTTTTTT.

This chain joins TRBV10-3 and TRBJ2-1, with 13 bases aligning to TRBD2. From germline, CDR1 is ENHRY and CDR2 SYGVKD. V gave up 4 bases and J gave up 1 base; unmatched junction bases: 1. The CDR3 loop spans 16 amino acids. CDR3 protein: CAISGTSGSSYNEQFF. The DNA of the CDR3 is TGTGCCATCAGTGGGACTAGCGGGAGTTCCTACAATGAGCAGTTCTTC.

The chain carries TRBV15 and TRBJ2-3; the match to TRBD2 covers 9 bases. The CDR3 runs 18 residues. The V segment lost 0 bases and the J segment 5 bases; nucleotides outside the gene matches: 12. Germline V gene data show CDR1 as LNHNV and CDR2 as YYDKDF (reference sequence). This CDR3 reads CATSRDYPAGLAGDTQYF. The CDR3 nucleotides read TGTGCCACCAGCAGAGATTACCCCGCGGGACTAGCAGGAGATACGCAGTATTTT.

This clone was detected only a few times. The chain joins TRBV10-3 to TRBJ1-2, with D possibly matching TRBD1 (5 bases). Trimming removed 5 bases from V and 5 bases from J, with 21 bases in between. Germline V gene data show CDR1 as ENHRY and CDR2 as SYGVKD. This CDR3 contains 16 residues. The CDR3 loop is CAISPEVWGVEYGYTF. DNA of the CDR3: TGTGCCATCAGTCCCGAGGTGTGGGGGGTAGAGTATGGCTACACCTTC.

V and J are TRBV7-2 and TRBJ2-1, with unresolved D. Germline-derived CDR1 and CDR2 are SGHTA and FQGNSA. The V gene lost 5 bases and the J gene lost 9 bases, with 23 bases spanning the gap. The CDR3 runs to 16 residues. The CDR3: CASSPRSGSPRGEQFF. The CDR3 coding sequence is TGTGCCAGCAGCCCAAGATCCGGGTCCCCCCGCGGTGAGCAGTTCTTC.

This clone was seen just once. J is TRBJ2-1 and V is TRBV4-1, with a possible D match to TRBD1 (5 bases). Germline V gene sequence: CDR1 MGHRA, CDR2 YSYEKL. Trimming left V 0 bases short and J 8 bases short, with 17 bases between. The CDR3 has 16 amino acids. CDR3 nucleotides: TGCGCCAGCAGCCAAGACTTTAGGGGCCTGACGGATGAGCAGTTCTTC. This translates into CASSQDFRGLTDEQFF.

The CDR3: CASSPQETGELFF. CDR3 in DNA: TGTGCCAGCAGTCCCCAAGAGACCGGGGAGCTGTTTTTT. The chain is built from TRBV12-3 or TRBV12-4 and TRBJ2-2; unclear D gene. This CDR3 is 13 amino acids long. V lost 5 bases and J 5 bases, leaving 9 bases between the germline ends.

This clone was observed once. V usage is TRBV6-5 and J usage is TRBJ2-4; a weak D match, TRBD2 (5 bases). The CDR3 spans 14 residues. V was clipped by 8 bases and J by 5 bases, with 16 bases between them. The germline gives CDR1 MNHEY, CDR2 SVGAGI. CDR3 loop: CASALSLAENIQYF. The CDR3 coding sequence is TGTGCCAGCGCCTTATCGCTAGCAGAAAACATTCAGTACTTC.

The V call is TRBV29-1, the J call TRBJ2-1; 8 nucleotides match TRBD2. The CDR3 covers 13 residues. CDR1 is SQVTM, CDR2 ANQGSEA, per germline. J was trimmed by 3 bases and V by 4 bases; bases with no gene match: 2. CDR3 amino acids: CSVVSGIYNEQFF. The CDR3 nucleotides are TGCAGCGTTGTTAGCGGGATCTACAATGAGCAGTTCTTC.

This chain links TRBV7-2 with TRBJ2-3; 9 bases align to TRBD2. Looked up from germline, CDR1 is SGHTA and CDR2 is FQGNSA. V gave up 1 base and J gave up 1 base; unmatched junction bases: 6. The CDR3 has 17 residues. The CDR3 bases are TGTGCCAGCAGCTTAGGCGCGGGAGGGCCGGGCACAGATACGCAGTATTTT. It yields the protein CASSLGAGGPGTDTQYF.

The chain uses TRBV30 and TRBJ2-3; 7 positions match TRBD2. The trim removed 2 bases at V and 1 base at J, leaving 6 bases unmatched. The germline V gene encodes CDR1 GTSNPN and CDR2 SVGIG (reference sequence). CDR3 length equals 15 residues. CDR3 sequence: CAWSPGGRGTDTQYF. The CDR3 coding sequence is TGTGCCTGGAGTCCAGGCGGGAGAGGCACAGATACGCAGTATTTT.

The chain has TRBV25-1 and TRBJ2-2; unclear D gene. The CDR3 is 13 residues long. V was trimmed by 4 bases and J by 4 bases, leaving 7 bases between them. The germline gives CDR1 MGHDK, CDR2 SYGVNS. CDR3 in amino acids: CASSGTLTGELFF. The CDR3 DNA reads as TGTGCCAGCAGTGGTACTCTCACCGGGGAGCTGTTTTTT.

The V gene is TRBV18, the J gene TRBJ1-2, with a possible D match to TRBD1 (5 bases). The CDR3 sequence is 14 residues long. Trimming took 1 base from V and 0 from J, leaving 6 bases between them. CDR1 KGHSH and CDR2 LQKENI come from the germline V gene. The CDR3 nucleotides read TGTGCCAGCTCACCACAAGGGGCTAACTATGGCTACACCTTC. Translation gives CASSPQGANYGYTF.

This chain connects TRBV25-1 to TRBJ1-6; 8 positions agree with TRBD1. The V gene's germline CDR1 is MGHDK and CDR2 SYGVNS. The CDR3 covers 16 residues. J lost 3 bases, V lost 6 bases, and 7 bases had no gene match. CDR3 sequence (DNA): TGTGCCAGCAGAGGAGAACAGGGGGTCTATAATTCACCCCTCCACTTT. Translated, it gives CASRGEQGVYNSPLHF.